These 2 T cell receptor beta chains share one sample of origin, sequenced in a study of CD8 T cells in Susac syndrome. Random hexamers were used to reverse transcribe an amount of roughly 0.45 to 1 ug RNA. In TCRdb, the immunoSEQ multiplex PCR reads were re-called with MiXCR into one record per CDR3 protein. The repertoire consists of roughly 89,000 distinct CDR3 sequences, with 90% to 97% occurring once and the leading ten covering more than 0.35%. The sequenced sample consisted of CD8+ T cells from PBMCs. The receptors stem from a human donor with Susac syndrome.

This chain joins TRBV9 and TRBJ2-3; D not resolved. With 7 bases removed from V and 10 bases from J, the gap between germline ends came to 13 bases. The CDR3 covers 11 residues. Germline-derived CDR1 and CDR2 are SGDLS and YYNGEE. The CDR3 DNA follows: TGTGCCAGCGGAGAATCCCTCCCGCAGTATTTT. Encoded protein: CASGESLPQYF.

The chain carries TRBV20-1 and TRBJ2-7; possible D gene TRBD2, 7 bases. Germline lookup yields CDR1 DFQATT and CDR2 SNEGSKA (reference sequence). The CDR3 loop spans 16 amino acids. Deletions cut 4 bases from V and 3 bases from J, with 22 bases between. Here the CDR3 DNA reads TGCAGTGCTACAGGGGTCCCGGGGGGCGCGATCTACGAGCAGTACGTC. This encodes CSATGVPGGAIYEQYV.